The rows below give T cell receptor beta chains drawn from one sample of a study of shared clonotypes between healthy human individuals. Clones were read by immunoSEQ multiplex PCR, and TCRdb kept only the in-frame ones, dropping some. The repertoire has roughly 570,000 clones, roughly 98% of them found once; the top ten carry 0.3%. The sample comprised naive CD8+ T cells sorted from blood. The receptor set was obtained from a man between 25 and 39 years old in good health. The CDR3 runs from the conserved cysteine through the conserved F or W. D genes are given only for firm matches. Some rows mark clone size as missing; the rest say once, few, many or name a class of expanded clone.

j_call | d_call | v_call | clone_size | cdr3_aa | cdr3_nt
TRBJ1-5 | . | TRBV18 | once | CASKVGGNQPQHF | TGTGCCAGTAAAGTAGGGGGCAATCAGCCCCAGCATTTT
TRBJ2-2 | TRBD1 | TRBV5-1 | . | CASSAGTGDLRELFF | TGCGCCAGCAGTGCTGGGACAGGGGACCTCCGGGAGCTGTTTTTT
TRBJ2-7 | . | TRBV9 | . | CASSLGLAPHEQYF | TGTGCCAGCAGCCTAGGACTGGCGCCGCACGAGCAGTACTTC
TRBJ2-1 | . | TRBV7-9 | . | CASSDPGRSNEQFF | TGTGCCAGCAGCGATCCGGGACGGTCAAATGAGCAGTTCTTC
TRBJ2-7 | TRBD1 | TRBV4-1 | . | CASSHPDREYYEQYF | TGCGCCAGCAGCCATCCAGACAGGGAGTACTACGAGCAGTACTTC
TRBJ2-3 | TRBD1 | TRBV9 | . | CASSAGQGQNTDTQYF | TGTGCCAGCAGCGCAGGACAGGGACAAAACACAGATACGCAGTATTTT
TRBJ1-3 | . | TRBV15 | . | CATSRARDTIYF | TGTGCCACCAGCAGGGCTCGTGACACCATATATTTT
TRBJ2-1 | . | TRBV27 | . | CASSLFGDEQFF | TGTGCCAGCAGTTTATTTGGGGATGAGCAGTTCTTC
TRBJ2-1 | TRBD2 | TRBV4-1 | . | CASSQFLAGDNEQFF | TGCGCCAGCAGTCAATTCCTAGCGGGGGACAATGAGCAGTTCTTC
TRBJ2-6 | TRBD1 | TRBV2 | . | CASRGQGRSGANVLTF | TGTGCCAGCAGGGGACAGGGTCGGTCTGGGGCCAACGTCCTGACTTTC